The 28 T cell receptor beta chains presented below share a single source sample, sequenced in a study of technical replicates of blood from a few donors. Using immunoSEQ multiplex PCR, the repertoire was profiled, and TCRdb retains in-frame clones only, with some absent. Altogether approximately 81,000 clones are present, approximately 95% being singletons, with the ten largest covering 0.36%. The sample was T cells isolated from PBMCs. Every receptor here comes from a human donor in good health.

V gene TRBV7-3 combines with J gene TRBJ2-1, with 10 bases that match TRBD2. Germline CDR1 is SGHTA and CDR2 is FQGTGA. The junction had 5 bases not matched to a gene; V was cut back by 3 bases and J by 9 bases. CDR3 length: 14 amino acids. The chain's CDR3 is CASSLSSGSIEQFF. Here the CDR3 DNA reads TGTGCCAGCAGCTTGTCTAGCGGGAGCATTGAGCAGTTCTTC.

This chain links TRBV2 with TRBJ2-7, with D perhaps matching TRBD2 (5 bases). Trimming removed 5 bases at V and 2 bases at J, with 13 bases between. Germline V gives CDR1 SNHLY, CDR2 FYNNEI. The length of the CDR3 is 14 residues. DNA of the CDR3: TGTGCCAGCAGTCAAGGACTGTTTCCCTACGAGCAGTACTTC. Its translation is CASSQGLFPYEQYF.

CDR3 coding DNA: TGTGCCAGCAGCTTAGTATATCGGGTGGGAGCCCACAATGAGCAGTTCTTC. As protein: CASSLVYRVGAHNEQFF. This chain joins TRBV13 and TRBJ2-1; D may be TRBD2 (5 bases). CDR1 PRHDT and CDR2 FYEKMQ come from the germline V gene (reference sequence). Trimming cost V 1 base and J 5 bases, with 18 bases left between them. There are 17 residues in the CDR3.

The chain is built from TRBV28 and TRBJ1-1, with 8 bases that match TRBD1. The length of the CDR3 is 13 residues. Looked up from germline, CDR1 is MDHEN and CDR2 is SYDVKM. Trimming at V came to 2 bases and at J to 9 bases, leaving 5 bases not matched to a gene. The chain's CDR3 is CASSLQGALQAFF. For the CDR3, the DNA is TGTGCCAGCAGTTTACAGGGGGCGCTTCAAGCTTTCTTT.

This clone was detected once. The chain is built from TRBV15 and TRBJ1-3; D is unclear. V was shortened by 0 bases and J by 0 bases, with 6 bases between the two germline ends. Per the germline V gene, CDR1 is LNHNV and CDR2 is YYDKDF (reference sequence). This CDR3 contains 15 residues. The CDR3 bases are TGTGCCACCAGCAGAGATCGGAGCTCTGGAAACACCATATATTTT. This encodes CATSRDRSSGNTIYF.

The chain joins TRBV5-1 to TRBJ2-1, with D possibly being TRBD2 (6 bases). The CDR3 loop spans 15 amino acids. CDR1 and CDR2 from the germline V gene are SGHRS and YFSETQ. Trimming left V 4 bases short and J 0 bases short, with 11 bases between. This CDR3 is CASSDAGRSYNEQFF. CDR3 DNA sequence: TGCGCCAGCAGCGACGCGGGGCGCTCCTACAATGAGCAGTTCTTC.

The V and J genes are TRBV4-2 and TRBJ2-7, with D hard to call. CDR1 and CDR2 from the germline V gene are LGHNA and YNFKEQ. This CDR3 comprises 14 residues. V was cut by 5 bases and J by 0 bases, with 11 bases left in between. CDR3 residues: CASSARSGSYEQYF. Written as DNA, the CDR3 is TGTGCCAGCAGCGCGAGGTCGGGCTCCTACGAGCAGTACTTC.

The V call is TRBV2, the J call TRBJ1-1; D not resolved. Germline V CDR1 and CDR2: SNHLY, FYNNEI. The CDR3 consists of 11 residues. The V end lost 8 bases, the J end lost 5 bases, and 9 bases lay between the germline ends. CDR3 nucleotide sequence: TGTGCCAGCGTAGCCGGGACTGAAGCTTTCTTT. This codes for CASVAGTEAFF.

CDR3 in DNA: TGTGCCAGCAGTGAATCATCGGGACAGGGAAAACTGTTTTTT. This sequence encodes CASSESSGQGKLFF. The J gene is TRBJ1-4, the V gene TRBV6-1, with 9 nucleotides matching TRBD1. This CDR3 has 14 residues. Germline V CDR1 and CDR2: MNHNS, SASEGT. Trimming at V came to 2 bases and at J to 10 bases, leaving 5 bases not matched to a gene.

The chain employs TRBV6-5 and TRBJ2-7, with D possibly TRBD2 on 5 matching bases. Germline V gives CDR1 MNHEY, CDR2 SVGAGI. This CDR3 has 15 residues. Trimming cost V 0 bases and J 0 bases, with 9 bases left between them. CDR3 sequence: CASSYSIGSSYEQYF. As DNA, the CDR3 is TGTGCCAGCAGTTACTCAATTGGGAGCTCCTACGAGCAGTACTTC.

V usage is TRBV10-2 and J usage is TRBJ2-5, with TRBD2 matching 8 bases. The CDR3 is made up of 16 amino acids. Germline V CDR1 and CDR2: WSHSY, SAAADI. J gave up 1 base and V 2 bases, and 6 bases lay outside the gene matches. CDR3 coding DNA: TGCGCCAGCAGTGAGGGGATAGCGGGGATCCAAGAGACCCAGTACTTC. This sequence encodes CASSEGIAGIQETQYF.

The chain carries TRBV9 and TRBJ1-1; tentatively, D is TRBD1 (5 bases). In germline, CDR1 is SGDLS, CDR2 YYNGEE. Trimming took 4 bases from V and 1 from J, leaving 8 bases between them. This CDR3 contains 13 residues. The CDR3 region has the DNA TGTGCCAGCAGCCTCGGACAGAACACTGAAGCTTTCTTT. It yields the protein CASSLGQNTEAFF.

In DNA form, the CDR3 reads TGTGCCACCACGGATGTACGGCACAGGGGGGATGAGCAGTTCTTC. Protein sequence: CATTDVRHRGDEQFF. The chain recombines TRBV6-1 with TRBJ2-1, with 8 nucleotides matching TRBD1. Per germline, CDR1 MNHNS and CDR2 SASEGT. V dropped 10 bases and J dropped 8; count of bases not matched to a gene: 16. The CDR3 totals 15 residues.

For this clone: The same CDR3 arises from other DNA sequences in this sample as well. The chain combines TRBV19 with TRBJ1-5, with D hard to call. The CDR3 spans 13 residues. Germline loops: CDR1 LNHDA, CDR2 SQIVND (reference sequence). The V end lost 3 bases, the J end lost 3 bases, and 6 bases lay between the germline ends. This CDR3 is CASSIRDNQPQHF. The CDR3 DNA follows: TGTGCCAGTAGTATCCGGGACAATCAGCCCCAGCATTTT.

The chain recombines TRBV7-3 with TRBJ2-2, with TRBD2 matching 10 bases. The CDR3 totals 16 residues. The germline V gene has CDR1 SGHTA and CDR2 FQGTGA. V shed 1 base, J shed 6 bases, and the junction held 5 bases outside the gene matches. CDR3 loop: CASSLKLAGLSGELFF. The CDR3 nucleotides are TGTGCCAGCAGCTTAAAACTAGCGGGACTATCCGGGGAGCTGTTTTTT.

The chain employs TRBV5-6 and TRBJ2-6; D is uncertain. Germline CDR1 and CDR2: SGHDT and YYEEEE. V lost 0 bases to trimming and J lost 1 base, with 5 bases between them. The length of the CDR3 is 15 residues. The CDR3 nucleotides are TGTGCCAGCAGCTTGGCCCGGTCTGGGGCCAACGTCCTGACTTTC. Amino acid sequence: CASSLARSGANVLTF.

This chain links TRBV6-5 with TRBJ2-7; D may be TRBD1 (6 bases). V was trimmed by 7 bases and J by 5 bases, leaving 18 bases between them. Germline CDR1 MNHEY, CDR2 SVGAGI. The length of the CDR3 is 14 residues. CDR3 residues: CASTLTGGMDEQYF. DNA of the CDR3: TGTGCCAGCACCTTAACTGGGGGCATGGACGAGCAGTACTTC.

This clone was detected once. This sequence joins TRBV4-2 and TRBJ2-7, with D unclear. The ends were cut back, 1 base at V and 3 bases at J, with 7 bases in the middle. The CDR3 consists of 13 residues. Per the germline V gene, CDR1 is LGHNA and CDR2 is YNFKEQ. The CDR3 loop reads CASSQVGGYEQYF. As DNA, the CDR3 is TGTGCCAGCAGCCAAGTAGGCGGCTACGAGCAGTACTTC.

The rearrangement joins TRBV4-2 to TRBJ2-7, with 7 bases aligning to TRBD2. CDR3 length equals 16 residues. Germline V gene lookup returns CDR1 LGHNA and CDR2 YNFKEQ. With V trimmed by 1 base and J by 3 bases, 9 bases remained unmatched. The DNA for the CDR3 is TGTGCCAGCAGCCAAGTTTCGGGAGGACTAGGCTACGAGCAGTACTTC. Amino acids: CASSQVSGGLGYEQYF.

The chain carries TRBV10-3 and TRBJ2-5, with 9 bases identical to TRBD1. Germline trimming cut 5 bases from V and 2 bases from J; bases unmatched to any gene: 3. CDR3 length: 14 amino acids. CDR1 is ENHRY, CDR2 SYGVKD, per germline. The CDR3 DNA is TGTGCCATCAGTACAGGGGGCGGACAAGAGACCCAGTACTTC. Translation gives CAISTGGGQETQYF.

J is TRBJ1-2 and V is TRBV6-5; D possibly corresponds to TRBD1 (5 bases). V lost 11 bases, J lost 3 bases, and 19 bases lay in between. Germline V gene lookup returns CDR1 MNHEY and CDR2 SVGAGI. This CDR3 comprises 14 residues. The CDR3 reads CAALDVGVDYGYTF. The DNA for the CDR3 is TGTGCCGCCCTAGACGTAGGGGTGGACTATGGCTACACCTTC.

The CDR3 is CASSVMAGTYEQYF. Here the CDR3 DNA reads TGTGCCAGCAGTGTGATGGCGGGAACCTACGAGCAGTACTTC. The chain uses TRBV25-1 and TRBJ2-7; maybe TRBD2 (6 bases). The ends were cut back, 4 bases at V and 2 bases at J, with 12 bases in the middle. The CDR3 consists of 14 residues. Germline-derived CDR1 and CDR2 are MGHDK and SYGVNS.

The J gene is TRBJ1-3, the V gene TRBV6-1; D is possibly TRBD1 (6 bases). The V end was cut by 2 bases, the J end by 0 bases, with 17 bases between. Germline-derived CDR1 and CDR2 are MNHNS and SASEGT. The CDR3 spans 18 residues. The CDR3 reads CASSESFRGGASGNTIYF. The CDR3 DNA reads as TGTGCCAGCAGTGAAAGCTTTCGGGGGGGGGCCTCTGGAAACACCATATATTTT.

The V gene is TRBV6-5, the J gene TRBJ2-7; the D gene is possibly TRBD2 (7 bases). The CDR3 sequence is 16 residues long. The germline gives CDR1 MNHEY, CDR2 SVGAGI. Trimming took off 2 bases at V and 4 bases at J, with 18 bases between the two ends. CDR3 region: CASSYRPARGGYEQYF. Written as DNA, the CDR3 is TGTGCCAGCAGTTACCGGCCGGCCAGGGGAGGGTACGAGCAGTACTTC.

V is TRBV27 and J is TRBJ2-7, with TRBD1 matching over 11 bases. V was pared by 8 bases and J by 6 bases, with 9 bases of the junction left unmatched. The germline CDR1 and CDR2 sequences are MNHEY and SMNVEV (reference sequence). The CDR3 is 14 residues long. In DNA form, the CDR3 reads TGTGCCAGCCGGAGCTTGGGACAGGGGGGCGAGCAGTACTTC. Translating it yields CASRSLGQGGEQYF.

This chain connects TRBV27 to TRBJ2-1; 8 bases are shared with TRBD2. CDR1 is MNHEY and CDR2 is SMNVEV in the germline V gene (reference sequence). V shed 8 bases, J shed 8 bases, and the junction held 11 bases outside the gene matches. The CDR3 contains 14 residues. The CDR3 region has the DNA TGTGCCAGCGTGGTTCAGGCCGGGAGGGATGAGCAGTTCTTC. Amino acid sequence: CASVVQAGRDEQFF.

In its sample, this clone was seen once. The V call is TRBV29-1, the J call TRBJ2-3; 14 bases agree with TRBD2. V shed 7 bases, J shed 3 bases, and the junction held 6 bases outside the gene matches. There are 15 residues in the CDR3. Germline V gene sequence: CDR1 SQVTM, CDR2 ANQGSEA. The CDR3 DNA reads TGCAGCGAGGGACTAGCGGGAGATGCGACAGATACGCAGTATTTT. Its translation is CSEGLAGDATDTQYF.

As for this clone: Other DNA sequences from this sample encode an identical CDR3 as well. The chain links TRBV9 to TRBJ1-1, with TRBD1 as a possible D gene (5 bases). Deletions cut 3 bases from V and 2 bases from J, with 8 bases between. The CDR3 has 13 residues. CDR1 SGDLS and CDR2 YYNGEE come from the germline V gene. Here the CDR3 DNA reads TGTGCCAGCAGCGGCAGGGTTAACACTGAAGCTTTCTTT. It yields the protein CASSGRVNTEAFF.